This entry is about one T cell receptor beta chain. V lost 10 bases and J lost 1, with 19 bases in between. Germline values: CDR1 ENHRY, CDR2 SYGVKD. The CDR3 contains 15 residues. These data are taken from a study of blood T cell repertoires in COVID-19. For the study at large: T cells, B-cell-depleted T cells, or PBMCs provided the cDNA or gDNA that served as material.

Per the original data handling: Scientists estimated how many nucleated cells there were by amplifying reference gene primers. The repertoire was sequenced with immunoSEQ multiplex PCR; TCRdb's copy has only in-frame clones and lacks some. V and J calls and clone size follow that table, whereas D and trimming were derived from the DNA. The sample lists 200,000 to 250,000 clones, about 87% occurring once. The sample consisted of PBMCs or T cells enriched from blood (not recorded which). The V and J genes are TRBV10-3 and TRBJ1-1, with a possible D match to TRBD1 (6 bases). The source of this sequence is a woman aged 25 to 39 who had recovered from COVID-19. This CDR3 reads CATRGGPTGNTEAFF. DNA for the CDR3: TGTGCCACCCGGGGGGGGCCCACAGGGAACACTGAAGCTTTCTTT.